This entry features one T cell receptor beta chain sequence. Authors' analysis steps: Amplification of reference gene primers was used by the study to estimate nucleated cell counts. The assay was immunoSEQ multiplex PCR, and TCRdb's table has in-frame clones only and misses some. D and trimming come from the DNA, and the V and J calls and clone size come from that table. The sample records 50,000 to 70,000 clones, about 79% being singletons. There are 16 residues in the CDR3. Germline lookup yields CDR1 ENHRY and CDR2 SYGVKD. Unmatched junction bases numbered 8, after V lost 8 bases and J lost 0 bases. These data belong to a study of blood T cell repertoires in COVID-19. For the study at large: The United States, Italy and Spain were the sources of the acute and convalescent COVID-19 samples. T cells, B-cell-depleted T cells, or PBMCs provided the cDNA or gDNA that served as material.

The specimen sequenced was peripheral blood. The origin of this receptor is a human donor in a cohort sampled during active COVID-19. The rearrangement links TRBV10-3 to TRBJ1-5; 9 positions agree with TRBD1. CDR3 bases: TGTGCCATCTTCGGACCGGGACAGGGTAGCAATCAGCCCCAGCATTTT. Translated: CAIFGPGQGSNQPQHF.